The 30 T cell receptor beta chains below were found in one sample sequenced in a study of blood T cells in healthy people across ages (dated by TCRdb to 2015 to 2017). Receptors were amplified or captured by 5' RACE. These reads were obtained on an Illumina HiSeq 2500. A second PCR of 7 to 11 cycles was performed with a sample-barcoded 5' primer and a J-beta primer mix. The public reads were reanalyzed by TCRdb: fastp trimming at Q25, MiXCR alignment, in-frame beta chains only. When rows share a CDR3 protein, they turn into one entry using the most common DNA and genes. The sample includes about 570,000 distinct CDR3 sequences, with approximately 30% observed a single time. About a fifth of the sample is in the top ten clones. Material for sequencing was blood. All receptors come from a woman between 70 and 85 years old in good health.

This sequence joins TRBV6-1 and TRBJ1-4, with 9 positions matching TRBD1. CDR1 is MNHNS, CDR2 SASEGT, per germline. The V and J ends lost 5 bases and 5 bases, in that order; junction bases with no gene match: 12. The CDR3 contains 17 residues. CDR3: CASSTIKTDRGNEKLFF. The CDR3 nucleotides read TGTGCCAGCAGTACAATCAAGACGGACAGGGGAAATGAAAAACTGTTTTTT.

The CDR3 loop reads CASSLGGGFTDTQYF. In DNA, the CDR3 is TGTGCCAGCAGCTTAGGGGGGGGATTTACAGATACGCAGTATTTT. The rearrangement links TRBV7-2 to TRBJ2-3; the match to TRBD2 covers 7 bases. The germline gives CDR1 SGHTA, CDR2 FQGNSA. The CDR3 is 15 amino acids. V lost 1 base and J lost 3; bases outside the gene matches: 4.

As regards this clonotype: Compared with germline, one end of the junction differs, possibly owing to a read error. The rearrangement links TRBV18 to TRBJ2-2; D possibly corresponds to TRBD1 (6 bases). There are 16 residues in the CDR3. The germline V gene encodes CDR1 KGHSH and CDR2 LQKENI. CDR3 amino acids: CAGSLGQKSFTGELFF. CDR3 DNA sequence: TGTGCCGGCTCACTCGGACAGAAGAGTTTTACCGGGGAGCTGTTTTTT.

The rearrangement joins TRBV3-1 to TRBJ2-7; the D is unclear. The germline CDR1 and CDR2 sequences are LGHDT and YNNKEL (reference sequence). V was pared by 1 base and J by 2 bases, with 9 bases between. The CDR3 consists of 14 residues. The CDR3 bases are TGTGCCAGCAGCCAAGGTAGAGCTGCCTACGAGCAGTACTTC. Its translation: CASSQGRAAYEQYF.

This clonotype appeared many times. The chain has TRBV7-9 and TRBJ2-5, with a weak D call TRBD1 (6 bases). From germline, CDR1 is SEHNR and CDR2 FQNEAQ (reference sequence). Between the trimmed V and J ends, which lost 3 bases and 2 bases, there was a span of 10 bases. The CDR3 spans 14 residues. This CDR3 is CASSFRQAQETQYF. Written as DNA, the CDR3 is TGTGCCAGCAGCTTTCGACAGGCGCAAGAGACCCAGTACTTC.

In its sample, this clonotype was seen a few times. The chain carries TRBV20-1 and TRBJ1-2; the D gene is possibly TRBD1 (5 bases). Trimming shortened V by 1 base and J by 0 bases, and 15 bases separated the two germline ends. The CDR3 has 16 amino acids. CDR1 is DFQATT and CDR2 is SNEGSKA in the germline V gene (reference sequence). CDR3 in amino acids: CSARVFGGGANYGYTF. CDR3 DNA: TGCAGTGCTAGAGTTTTCGGGGGGGGAGCTAACTATGGCTACACCTTC.

This clonotype was detected a few times. This rearrangement joins TRBV6-5 to TRBJ2-3; D is possibly TRBD1 or TRBD2 (5 bases each). CDR1 is MNHEY, CDR2 SVGAGI, per germline. Trimming cost V 2 bases and J 1 base, with 13 bases left between them. This CDR3 spans 16 amino acids. The CDR3 region has the DNA TGTGCCAGCAGTTACGCCCGGGACCTACGCACAGATACGCAGTATTTT. Amino acid sequence: CASSYARDLRTDTQYF.

There are a few counts of this clonotype. The V and J genes are TRBV12-3 or TRBV12-4 and TRBJ2-7, with a possible D match to TRBD2 (7 bases). The CDR3 has 15 amino acids. V lost 5 bases, J lost 1 base, and 15 bases lay in between. The CDR3 DNA sequence: TGTGCCAGCAGTAAGCCGGGGGGCGCGTCCTACGAGCAGTACTTC. Encoded protein: CASSKPGGASYEQYF.

V and J are TRBV29-1 and TRBJ2-1; 7 bases agree with TRBD1. Germline loops: CDR1 SQVTM, CDR2 ANQGSEA. This CDR3 region has 16 residues. The V segment lost 0 bases and the J segment 4 bases; nucleotides outside the gene matches: 9. CDR3 sequence (DNA): TGCAGCGTTGAAGATCGGGGACAGTTTTTATACAATGAGCAGTTCTTC. Its protein is CSVEDRGQFLYNEQFF.

This chain joins TRBV11-3 and TRBJ2-3; 9 nucleotides line up with TRBD2. Germline CDR1 SGHNT, CDR2 YENEEA. With 5 bases clipped from V and 0 bases from J, the junction kept 9 bases outside the gene matches. CDR3 length: 17 residues. The chain's CDR3 is CASSRRGGGASTDTQYF. The CDR3 region has the DNA TGTGCCAGCAGCAGGCGCGGCGGGGGGGCTAGCACAGATACGCAGTATTTT.

V is TRBV27 and J is TRBJ2-1; 11 bases fit TRBD2. The germline gives CDR1 MNHEY, CDR2 SMNVEV (reference sequence). Trimming removed 6 bases from V and 5 bases from J; junction bases left unmatched: 6. The CDR3 is made up of 15 amino acids. CDR3 sequence reads: CASSTSGSLDNEQFF. The CDR3, as DNA: TGTGCCAGCAGCACTAGCGGGAGTTTGGACAATGAGCAGTTCTTC.

This clonotype has a count of ten or more. The rearrangement joins TRBV27 to TRBJ2-7; 11 bases line up with TRBD2. Per the germline V gene, CDR1 is MNHEY and CDR2 is SMNVEV (reference sequence). There are 14 residues in the CDR3. V was clipped by 6 bases and J by 0 bases; unmatched bases: 1. In DNA, the CDR3 is TGTGCCAGCAGACTAGCGGGGGACTCCTACGAGCAGTACTTC. This codes for CASRLAGDSYEQYF.

The genes are TRBV3-1 and TRBJ1-2; D is possibly TRBD1 (6 bases). The CDR3 has 18 amino acids. The V end lost 1 base, the J end lost 5 bases, and 23 bases lay between the germline ends. The germline gives CDR1 LGHDT, CDR2 YNNKEL (reference sequence). DNA for the CDR3: TGTGCCAGCAGCCAAGGTGCCGGGGGGCGGCCCCTCACATATGGCTACACCTTC. Translating it yields CASSQGAGGRPLTYGYTF.

The chain uses TRBV7-2 and TRBJ2-1, with D possibly being TRBD1 (5 bases). The DNA matches TRBJ2-5 better at its end, which makes the J call doubtful. The germline V gene has CDR1 SGHTA and CDR2 FQGNSA. The CDR3 sequence is 14 residues long. DNA for the CDR3: TGTGCCAGCAGCTTAGGAGGAAGCCAGGGGACCCAGTACTTC. It specifies CASSLGGSQGTQYF.

The table lists this clonotype with many counts. The chain combines TRBV2 with TRBJ2-5, with 10 bases fitting TRBD1. This CDR3 comprises 16 residues. From germline, CDR1 is SNHLY and CDR2 FYNNEI. The J segment lost 5 bases and the V segment lost 6 bases, leaving 12 bases of the junction unmatched. CDR3 sequence: CASSAFGQGVRETQYF. The CDR3 nucleotides are TGTGCCAGCAGCGCCTTTGGACAGGGGGTGAGGGAGACCCAGTACTTC.

This clonotype turned up a few times. The chain carries TRBV5-1 and TRBJ1-2; tentative D call: TRBD1 (5 bases). With 0 bases removed from V and 8 bases from J, the gap between germline ends came to 14 bases. This CDR3 region has 14 residues. Germline CDR1 and CDR2: SGHRS and YFSETQ. The CDR3 sequence is CASSLERGLEGYTF. The CDR3 region has the DNA TGCGCCAGCAGCTTGGAAAGGGGATTAGAGGGCTACACCTTC.

The chain employs TRBV20-1 and TRBJ1-4, with no clear D. Looked up from germline, CDR1 is DFQATT and CDR2 is SNEGSKA (reference sequence). This CDR3 comprises 15 residues. V lost 6 bases to trimming and J lost 0 bases, with 14 bases between them. DNA of the CDR3: TGCAGTGCCCAGGCCGGGGTTGCAACTAATGAAAAACTGTTTTTT. Translation: CSAQAGVATNEKLFF.

The V and J genes are TRBV29-1 and TRBJ2-1, with TRBD1 as a possible D gene (6 bases). V dropped 6 bases and J dropped 4 bases, with 19 bases sitting between them. The CDR3 is made up of 15 amino acids. From germline, CDR1 is SQVTM and CDR2 ANQGSEA. The CDR3 sequence: CSVSQGIGDYNEQFF. The CDR3 DNA follows: TGCAGCGTATCCCAGGGGATTGGGGATTACAATGAGCAGTTCTTC.

The J gene is TRBJ2-1, the V gene TRBV18; the D is unclear. V was clipped by 2 bases and J by 5 bases, with 10 bases between them. The CDR3 sequence is 14 residues long. Germline CDR1 is KGHSH and CDR2 is LQKENI. CDR3 DNA sequence: TGTGCCAGCTCACCATCTACTACACACAATGAGCAGTTCTTC. It specifies CASSPSTTHNEQFF.

Note on this clonotype: At one end, the junction sequence differs from germline, possibly due to a read error. In DNA, the CDR3 is TGTGCCAGCAGTTACGGGGGACAGAACACCGGGGAGCTGCTTTTT. This encodes CASSYGGQNTGELLF. This rearrangement joins TRBV6-5 to TRBJ2-2; 7 bases are shared with TRBD1. Germline lookup yields CDR1 MNHEY and CDR2 SVGAGI. This CDR3 has 15 amino acids.

This clonotype was picked up a small number of times. The rearrangement links TRBV6-1 to TRBJ2-7; 7 nucleotides line up with TRBD1. CDR1 MNHNS and CDR2 SASEGT come from the germline V gene. After removal of 5 bases from V and 7 bases from J, the junction contained 14 bases not matched to a gene. This CDR3 contains 15 residues. CDR3 protein: CASSPTGVEVGEQYF. The CDR3 DNA reads as TGTGCCAGCAGTCCTACAGGGGTGGAAGTCGGAGAGCAGTACTTC.

This sequence joins TRBV4-3 and TRBJ2-3, with 7 bases that match TRBD2. The germline gives CDR1 LGHNA, CDR2 YSLEER. Germline trimming cut 3 bases from V and 3 bases from J; bases unmatched to any gene: 3. The CDR3 is made up of 14 amino acids. The CDR3 coding sequence is TGCGCCAGCAGCCACCGACTAGCAACAGATACGCAGTATTTT. Its protein is CASSHRLATDTQYF.

V gene TRBV6-5 combines with J gene TRBJ2-1, with a tentative D call TRBD1 (5 bases). The CDR3 runs to 14 residues. Germline CDR1 reads MNHEY; CDR2 reads SVGAGI. Trimming cost V 6 bases and J 0 bases, with 9 bases left between them. The CDR3 reads CASREGASYNEQFF. The CDR3 bases are TGTGCCAGCAGAGAAGGGGCCTCCTACAATGAGCAGTTCTTC.

J is TRBJ1-1 and V is TRBV12-3 or TRBV12-4, with 8 bases aligning to TRBD1. V gave up 5 bases and J gave up 0 bases; unmatched junction bases: 8. There are 16 residues in the CDR3. The CDR3 spells CASSRRQGPLNTEAFF. The CDR3 DNA reads TGTGCCAGCAGTCGGAGACAGGGGCCCTTGAACACTGAAGCTTTCTTT.

The table lists this clonotype with a few counts. The V call is TRBV25-1, the J call TRBJ2-4; D ambiguous. Trimming stripped 2 bases from V and 0 bases from J, with 8 bases between. This CDR3 has 15 amino acids. The germline V gene encodes CDR1 MGHDK and CDR2 SYGVNS. In DNA, the CDR3 is TGTGCCAGCAGTGAAGTCTGTATAGCCAAAAACATTCAGTACTTC. Amino acids: CASSEVCIAKNIQYF.

This clonotype has only a few counts. The CDR3 nucleotides read TGCGCCAGCAGCCAGGGATCGGGTCGGGATACGCAGTATTTT. Protein: CASSQGSGRDTQYF. J is TRBJ2-3 and V is TRBV5-1; D is perhaps TRBD1 (5 bases). Germline loops: CDR1 SGHRS, CDR2 YFSETQ. The CDR3 length is 14 residues. Deletions cut 4 bases from V and 6 bases from J, with 15 bases between.

This chain connects TRBV20-1 to TRBJ1-2; 9 nucleotides agree with TRBD1. The V segment lost 3 bases and the J segment 8 bases; nucleotides outside the gene matches: 7. CDR3 size: 13 residues. From germline, CDR1 is DFQATT and CDR2 SNEGSKA (reference sequence). The CDR3: CSARLGTGHGYTF. The CDR3 nucleotides read TGCAGTGCTAGGCTGGGGACAGGGCACGGCTACACCTTC.

The rearrangement joins TRBV27 to TRBJ2-7, with D tentatively TRBD1 or TRBD2 (5 bases each). The CDR3 runs 18 residues. Germline-derived CDR1 and CDR2 are MNHEY and SMNVEV (reference sequence). Trimming took off 0 bases at V and 4 bases at J, with 22 bases between the two ends. The CDR3: CASSLSLTTWGSSYEQYF. Written as DNA, the CDR3 is TGTGCCAGCAGTTTATCATTGACCACATGGGGGTCGTCGTACGAGCAGTACTTC.

This clonotype appeared a few times. The J gene is TRBJ2-5, the V gene TRBV20-1; D uncertain. The J call may be in error: the DNA end matches TRBJ2-7 better. The CDR3 contains 12 residues. CDR1 is DFQATT, CDR2 SNEGSKA, per germline (reference sequence). DNA of the CDR3: TGCAGTGCTAGCGGGCCCACCTACGAGCAGTACTTC. This sequence encodes CSASGPTYEQYF.

This chain links TRBV6-1 with TRBJ1-2; TRBD1 aligns across 7 bases. V shed 2 bases, J shed 4 bases, and the junction held 10 bases outside the gene matches. The CDR3 sequence is 16 residues long. Germline V CDR1 and CDR2: MNHNS, SASEGT. DNA for the CDR3: TGTGCCAGCAGTGAAATGGTTGCCTGGGACAGCTATGGCTACACCTTC. The encoded protein is CASSEMVAWDSYGYTF.